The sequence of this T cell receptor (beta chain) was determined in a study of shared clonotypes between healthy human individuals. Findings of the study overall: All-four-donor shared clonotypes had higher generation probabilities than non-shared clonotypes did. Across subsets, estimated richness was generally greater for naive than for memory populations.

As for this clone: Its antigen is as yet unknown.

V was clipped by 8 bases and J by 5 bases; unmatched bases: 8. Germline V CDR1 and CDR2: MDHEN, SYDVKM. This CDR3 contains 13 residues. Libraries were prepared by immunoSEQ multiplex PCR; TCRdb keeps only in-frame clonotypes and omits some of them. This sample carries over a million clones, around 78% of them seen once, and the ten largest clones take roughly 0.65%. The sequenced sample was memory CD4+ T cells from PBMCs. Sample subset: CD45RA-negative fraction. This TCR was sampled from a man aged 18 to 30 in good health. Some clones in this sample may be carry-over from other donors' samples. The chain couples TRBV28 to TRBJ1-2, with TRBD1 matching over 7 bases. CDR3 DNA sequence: TGTGCCAGCCGAGCAGGGACAGTTTATGGCTACACCTTC. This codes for CASRAGTVYGYTF.